These 2 T cell receptor beta chains were all obtained from the same sample, sequenced in a study of Ad26.COV2.S vaccination and SARS-CoV-2 variants. This table comes from immunoSEQ multiplex PCR, and its TCRdb copy is limited to in-frame clones, with some not included. The sample yields 380,000 or so clones, roughly four fifths seen once. Treatment of the sample: roughly 18 received Ad26.COV2.S at low or high dose, single or two shots; about five received placebo; per-sample allocation not given. Samples came from day 63 after the first vaccine or placebo injection. The sample was peripheral blood, taken in a trial of Ad26.COV2.S vaccine versus placebo. The receptors come from a person between 18 and 65 years old who received the Ad26.COV2.S COVID-19 vaccine or a placebo.

The rearrangement uses TRBV7-9 and TRBJ2-5; the match to TRBD2 covers 9 bases. The CDR3 is 15 amino acids. Trimming at V came to 5 bases and at J to 6 bases, leaving 10 bases not matched to a gene. Germline V CDR1 and CDR2: SEHNR, FQNEAQ (reference sequence). The CDR3 sequence: CASSPPGLAIQTQYF. CDR3 DNA sequence: TGTGCCAGCAGCCCACCCGGACTAGCGATCCAGACCCAGTACTTC.

This clone has more than one count but fewer than ten. The chain recombines TRBV28 with TRBJ2-7; the match to TRBD1 covers 8 bases. The CDR3 has 14 residues. V trimming: 5 bases; J trimming: 4 bases; junction bases outside the gene matches: 7. From germline, CDR1 is MDHEN and CDR2 SYDVKM. This CDR3 is CASSVPGQVYEQYF. DNA of the CDR3: TGTGCCAGCAGTGTTCCGGGACAGGTATACGAGCAGTACTTC.